This is a list of T cell receptor beta chains from one sample in a study of T cell responses to AZD1222 COVID-19 vaccine. Produced via immunoSEQ multiplex PCR; TCRdb's table is partial and in-frame only. The top ten hold 4.8% of the sample, which has roughly 110,000 clones, around 90% seen once. The source was peripheral blood, collected 28 days after the second AZD1222 dose. The source of these receptors is an adult who received the AZD1222 COVID-19 vaccine. Both conserved end residues are part of each CDR3. Each record gives: J gene, clone size, D gene, V gene, CDR3 protein, CDR3 DNA. A D gene is named only where the DNA matches it firmly. Clone size is stated in some rows and not others, as once, few, many or a class when expanded.

>TRBJ2-1|.|TRBD2|TRBV11-2
CASSLDEISSGVGEQFF
TGTGCCAGCAGCTTAGATGAGATTTCTAGCGGGGTGGGTGAGCAGTTCTTC
>TRBJ1-1|.|.|TRBV6-2/TRBV6-3
CASSYSKAGAFF
TGTGCCAGCAGTTACTCGAAGGCGGGGGCTTTCTTT
>TRBJ1-1|.|.|TRBV19
CASRAGAIEAFF
TGTGCCAGTAGAGCTGGGGCAATCGAGGCTTTCTTT
>TRBJ2-7|.|TRBD1|TRBV5-5
CASSLGTVLTYEQYF
TGTGCCAGCAGCCTAGGGACAGTCTTAACCTACGAGCAGTACTTC
>TRBJ1-1|.|.|TRBV21-1
CASSKGVGADTEAFF
TGTGCCAGCAGCAAAGGTGTGGGGGCCGACACTGAAGCTTTCTTT
>TRBJ2-1|few|.|TRBV18
CASSPGPPGYEQFF
TGTGCCAGCTCACCCGGACCCCCCGGCTATGAGCAGTTCTTC
>TRBJ1-4|.|.|TRBV25-1
CASSELGNGEKLFF
TGTGCCAGCAGTGAACTAGGGAATGGCGAAAAACTGTTTTTT
>TRBJ2-1|.|TRBD1|TRBV7-6
CASSQRSGGAGSEQFF
TGTGCCAGCAGCCAGAGATCAGGGGGCGCTGGGAGTGAGCAGTTCTTC
>TRBJ2-7|.|.|TRBV6-5
CASSYSNHGEQYF
TGTGCCAGCAGTTACTCGAACCATGGCGAGCAGTACTTC
>TRBJ1-1|once|.|TRBV12-3/TRBV12-4
CASVEKTEAFF
TGTGCCAGCGTAGAAAAAACTGAAGCTTTCTTT
>TRBJ2-2|.|TRBD1|TRBV4-3
CASSQAIPGQGNTGELFF
TGCGCCAGCAGCCAAGCTATTCCGGGACAGGGGAACACCGGGGAGCTGTTTTTT
>TRBJ2-3|.|.|TRBV25-1
CASTPASTDTQYF
TGTGCCAGCACCCCCGCAAGCACAGATACGCAGTATTTT
>TRBJ2-7|.|.|TRBV24-1
CATSGLEGNKQYF
TGTGCCACCAGTGGGCTCGAAGGCAACAAACAGTACTTC
>TRBJ1-5|.|.|TRBV19
CASSHPPAGQPQHF
TGTGCCAGTAGTCACCCACCGGCCGGTCAGCCCCAGCATTTT
>TRBJ2-7|.|.|TRBV6-2/TRBV6-3
CASSYPQGPYEQYF
TGTGCCAGCAGTTACCCCCAGGGACCCTACGAGCAGTACTTC
>TRBJ1-1|few|.|TRBV18
CASSPDSGFAAFF
TGTGCCAGCTCACCGGACTCCGGTTTCGCAGCTTTCTTT
>TRBJ2-7|.|.|TRBV28
CASSPAPSYEQYF
TGTGCCAGCAGCCCGGCGCCTTCCTACGAGCAGTACTTC
>TRBJ2-3|.|TRBD1|TRBV5-1
CASSGGQGTFTDTQYF
TGCGCCAGCAGCGGAGGACAGGGGACGTTCACAGATACGCAGTATTTT
>TRBJ2-7|.|TRBD1|TRBV3-1/TRBV3-2
CASSQGGTGREQYF
TGTGCCAGCAGCCAAGGGGGGACAGGGCGCGAGCAGTACTTC
>TRBJ1-6|.|.|TRBV6-5
CASSPGPGTSPLHF
TGTGCCAGCAGCCCCGGGCCGGGCACTTCACCCCTCCACTTT
>TRBJ2-3|.|TRBD1|TRBV13
CASRPTGGAAKTSSDTQYF
TGTGCCAGCAGACCGACAGGGGGCGCGGCAAAGACAAGTTCGGATACGCAGTATTTT
>TRBJ1-1|.|.|TRBV6-1
CASSDHRVRSFF
TGTGCCAGCAGTGATCACAGGGTTAGGTCTTTCTTT
>TRBJ2-1|.|TRBD2|TRBV30
CAWISGAHNEQFF
TGTGCCTGGATTAGCGGGGCACACAATGAGCAGTTCTTC
>TRBJ1-1|.|.|TRBV6-5
CASSRTVDRRAQAFF
TGTGCCAGCAGTCGAACCGTGGACCGCCGGGCACAAGCTTTCTTT
>TRBJ2-7|.|TRBD2|TRBV10-2
CASSAAGTSSYEQYF
TGCGCCAGCAGTGCCGCCGGGACTAGCTCCTACGAGCAATACTTC
>TRBJ1-5|.|.|TRBV7-8
CASSLEGANQPQHF
TGTGCCAGCAGCTTAGAGGGAGCTAATCAGCCCCAGCATTTT
>TRBJ1-2|.|.|TRBV28
CASGFYGYTF
TGTGCCAGCGGTTTCTATGGCTACACCTTC
>TRBJ1-2|.|.|TRBV6-5
CASTPSRQGGYGYTF
TGTGCCAGCACCCCATCCAGGCAGGGTGGATATGGCTACACCTTC
>TRBJ1-4|.|TRBD1|TRBV7-9
CASSQGQGREKLFF
TGTGCCAGCAGCCAAGGACAGGGAAGGGAAAAACTGTTTTTT
>TRBJ1-5|.|.|TRBV2
CALGAPDQPQHF
TGTGCCTTAGGGGCGCCTGATCAGCCCCAGCATTTT